The clone carrying this T cell receptor beta chain was observed a single time. Its antigen remains unidentified. This specimen comes from a study of cytomegalovirus exposure and HLA in healthy donors. Study outcomes and limitations: TCR sequences were mostly rare, though some public TCRs occurred in many donors.

The method was immunoSEQ multiplex PCR; TCRdb's version includes in-frame clones alone and lacks a portion of them. The table has some 150,000 clones, 94% seen once. Per the germline V gene, CDR1 is SGHNT and CDR2 is YYREEE (reference sequence). J was trimmed by 3 bases and V by 3 bases; bases with no gene match: 6. This CDR3 comprises 15 residues. The sequenced material came from PBMCs. The sequence was collected from a young man in good health and CMV-seropositive. The chain has TRBV5-4 and TRBJ1-5, with 7 bases that match TRBD1. CDR3 residues: CASSSGGQVNQPQHF. The DNA for the CDR3 is TGTGCCAGCAGCTCGGGCGGACAGGTCAATCAGCCCCAGCATTTT.